Below are 17 T cell receptor beta chains sequenced from a single sample in a study of OX40 agonist ivuxolimab in advanced cancers. Profiling relied on immunoSEQ multiplex PCR, and the TCRdb table lists in-frame clones only, not all of them. The data hold nearly 60,000 clones, with around 90% observed a single time. The sample was CD4+ or CD8+ T cells sorted from blood, taken in a trial of the OX40 agonist ivuxolimab. Receptors were obtained from an adult with an advanced solid tumor such as melanoma, head and neck, liver or kidney cancer.

Only a few counts were recorded for this clone. This chain uses TRBV2 with TRBJ2-7; D unresolved. There are 11 residues in the CDR3. V was shortened by 4 bases and J by 3 bases, with 4 bases between the two germline ends. Looked up from germline, CDR1 is SNHLY and CDR2 is FYNNEI. This CDR3 reads CASSVSYEQYF. CDR3 in DNA: TGTGCCAGCAGTGTTAGCTACGAGCAGTACTTC. Combining the CDR3 with reference TRBV2 and TRBJ2-7 gives the whole variable domain EPEVTQTPSHQVTQMGQEVILRCVPISNHLYFYWYRQILGQKVEFLVSFYNNEISEKSEIFDDQFSVERPDGSNFTLKIRSTKLEDSAMYFCASSVSYEQYFGPGTRLTVT.

The V call is TRBV9, the J call TRBJ2-5; 7 bases are a match to TRBD2. The J segment lost 0 bases and the V segment lost 3 bases, leaving 5 bases of the junction unmatched. Germline V gene data show CDR1 as SGDLS and CDR2 as YYNGEE. This CDR3 has 15 amino acids. This CDR3 is CASSGRGGDQETQYF. In nucleotides, the CDR3 is TGTGCCAGCAGCGGACGTGGGGGGGACCAAGAGACCCAGTACTTC.

This clone was picked up a small number of times. The chain has TRBV9 and TRBJ2-2, with 11 bases aligning to TRBD2. J was trimmed by 2 bases and V by 2 bases; bases with no gene match: 2. The CDR3 extends over 16 amino acids. CDR1 and CDR2 (germline): SGDLS, YYNGEE. The CDR3 DNA follows: TGTGCCAGCAGCGTGGGACTAGCGGTCAACACCGGGGAGCTGTTTTTT. As protein: CASSVGLAVNTGELFF.

The V gene is TRBV30, the J gene TRBJ1-5; TRBD1 agrees at 7 bases. The CDR3 is 15 residues long. CDR1 and CDR2 (germline): GTSNPN, SVGIG (reference sequence). V shed 2 bases and J 3 bases; nucleotides not matched to a gene: 7. CDR3 in DNA: TGTGCCTGGAGTTTCTCGGGACAGCCCAATCAGCCCCAGCATTTT. Protein: CAWSFSGQPNQPQHF.

CDR3 bases: TGTGCCAGCAGCCTGGGACTAGAAATGACTGGGGAGACCCAGTACTTC. Translation gives CASSLGLEMTGETQYF. The chain carries TRBV5-4 and TRBJ2-5; 8 nucleotides align to TRBD2. The CDR3 has 16 amino acids. The trim removed 4 bases at V and 5 bases at J, leaving 13 bases unmatched. Per the germline V gene, CDR1 is SGHNT and CDR2 is YYREEE (reference sequence). Complete variable domain (other parts from reference TRBV5-4 and TRBJ2-5): ETGVTQSPTHLIKTRGQQVTLRCSSQSGHNTVSWYQQALGQGPQFIFQYYREEENGRGNFPPRFSGLQFPNYSSELNVNALELDDSALYLCASSLGLEMTGETQYFGPGTRLLVL.

The chain links TRBV2 to TRBJ1-5; D is perhaps TRBD1 (6 bases). Germline V gene data show CDR1 as SNHLY and CDR2 as FYNNEI. Trimming took 5 bases from V and 0 from J, leaving 11 bases between them. CDR3 size: 15 residues. The DNA for the CDR3 is TGTGCCAGCAGTCCCAGGGGAGGTAGCAATCAGCCCCAGCATTTT. This codes for CASSPRGGSNQPQHF.

The chain employs TRBV5-6 and TRBJ1-2; D unclear. V was cut by 0 bases and J by 8 bases, with 11 bases left in between. CDR3 length: 13 amino acids. The V gene's germline CDR1 is SGHDT and CDR2 YYEEEE. CDR3 coding DNA: TGTGCCAGCAGCTTGGGTCCGGGCTGGGGCTACACCTTC. Encoded protein: CASSLGPGWGYTF.

The rearrangement joins TRBV10-3 to TRBJ2-3; maybe TRBD1 (6 bases). V was shortened by 6 bases and J by 0 bases, with 13 bases between the two germline ends. The CDR3 spans 15 residues. Germline CDR1 is ENHRY and CDR2 is SYGVKD. This CDR3 reads CAISRQEVSTDTQYF. The CDR3, as DNA: TGTGCCATCAGCCGACAGGAGGTCAGCACAGATACGCAGTATTTT.

This chain connects TRBV4-1 to TRBJ1-4; D not resolved. CDR3 length: 13 residues. V lost 1 base and J 9 bases, leaving 9 bases between the germline ends. In germline, CDR1 is MGHRA, CDR2 YSYEKL. CDR3 amino acids: CASSQGVAQKLFF. CDR3 sequence (DNA): TGCGCCAGCAGCCAAGGGGTGGCCCAAAAACTGTTTTTT.

This chain links TRBV6-6 with TRBJ2-7, with D perhaps matching TRBD1 (6 bases). Trimming shortened V by 5 bases and J by 3 bases, and 14 bases separated the two germline ends. CDR3 length: 14 residues. Germline CDR1 MNHNY, CDR2 SVGAGI (reference sequence). The CDR3 protein is CASSRQESGYEQYF. CDR3 coding DNA: TGTGCCAGCAGTAGACAGGAATCCGGCTACGAGCAGTACTTC.

The chain recombines TRBV10-3 with TRBJ2-7; 9 nucleotides match TRBD1. The V gene end was trimmed by 10 bases and the J gene end by 3 bases; junction bases not matched to a gene: 4. The CDR3 sequence is 12 residues long. The germline V gene has CDR1 ENHRY and CDR2 SYGVKD. In DNA form, the CDR3 reads TGTGCCACCGCGGGACAGGGCTACGAGCAGTACTTC. Encoded protein: CATAGQGYEQYF.

This clone has more than one count but fewer than ten. The CDR3 sequence: CASNPTPLVGGYGYTF. The DNA of the CDR3 is TGTGCCAGCAATCCCACCCCTCTGGTAGGGGGCTATGGCTACACCTTC. The genes are TRBV2 and TRBJ1-2; TRBD1 might be the D (6 bases). V was pared by 7 bases and J by 4 bases, with 22 bases between. The germline CDR1 and CDR2 sequences are SNHLY and FYNNEI. This CDR3 region has 16 residues.

J is TRBJ2-3 and V is TRBV29-1; D call uncertain. The V gene's germline CDR1 is SQVTM and CDR2 ANQGSEA. The CDR3 loop spans 15 amino acids. V was cut by 6 bases and J by 0 bases, with 16 bases left in between. Written as DNA, the CDR3 is TGCAGCGTCCCCGGTGGATGGGGAAGCACAGATACGCAGTATTTT. Translating gives CSVPGGWGSTDTQYF.

The V call is TRBV7-9, the J call TRBJ2-1; D is possibly TRBD1 or TRBD2 (5 bases each). Germline lookup yields CDR1 SEHNR and CDR2 FQNEAQ (reference sequence). The CDR3 runs 13 residues. V was trimmed by 3 bases and J by 8 bases, leaving 11 bases between them. The CDR3 sequence: CASSFVQGDEQFF. The CDR3, as DNA: TGTGCCAGCAGCTTCGTCCAGGGAGATGAGCAGTTCTTC.

V gene TRBV10-3 combines with J gene TRBJ2-3; D unclear. Trimming stripped 6 bases from V and 2 bases from J, with 6 bases between. The CDR3 spans 12 residues. Germline V CDR1 and CDR2: ENHRY, SYGVKD. The CDR3 DNA is TGTGCCATCAGCCAGACCACAGATACGCAGTATTTT. Translated, it gives CAISQTTDTQYF.

The chain recombines TRBV7-9 with TRBJ2-3, with 8 positions matching TRBD1. The junction had 8 bases not matched to a gene; V was cut back by 4 bases and J by 8 bases. The germline V gene encodes CDR1 SEHNR and CDR2 FQNEAQ (reference sequence). The CDR3 has 14 residues. CDR3 protein: CASSSYRGVVTQYF. CDR3 in DNA: TGTGCCAGCAGCTCATACAGGGGGGTCGTTACGCAGTATTTT. The whole variable domain, remainder taken from reference TRBV7-9 and TRBJ2-3, is DTGVSQNPRHKITKRGQNVTFRCDPISEHNRLYWYRQTLGQGPEFLTYFQNEAQLEKSRLLSDRFSAERPKGSFSTLEIQRTEQGDSAMYLCASSSYRGVVTQYFGPGTRLTVL.

This clone appeared once. The rearrangement uses TRBV19 and TRBJ1-2; TRBD1 matches at 10 bases. Per germline, CDR1 LNHDA and CDR2 SQIVND (reference sequence). CDR3 length: 14 amino acids. J was trimmed by 6 bases and V by 8 bases; bases with no gene match: 9. The CDR3 region is CASSLTGGWNGYTF. CDR3 sequence (DNA): TGTGCCAGTTCCCTGACAGGGGGCTGGAATGGCTACACCTTC.